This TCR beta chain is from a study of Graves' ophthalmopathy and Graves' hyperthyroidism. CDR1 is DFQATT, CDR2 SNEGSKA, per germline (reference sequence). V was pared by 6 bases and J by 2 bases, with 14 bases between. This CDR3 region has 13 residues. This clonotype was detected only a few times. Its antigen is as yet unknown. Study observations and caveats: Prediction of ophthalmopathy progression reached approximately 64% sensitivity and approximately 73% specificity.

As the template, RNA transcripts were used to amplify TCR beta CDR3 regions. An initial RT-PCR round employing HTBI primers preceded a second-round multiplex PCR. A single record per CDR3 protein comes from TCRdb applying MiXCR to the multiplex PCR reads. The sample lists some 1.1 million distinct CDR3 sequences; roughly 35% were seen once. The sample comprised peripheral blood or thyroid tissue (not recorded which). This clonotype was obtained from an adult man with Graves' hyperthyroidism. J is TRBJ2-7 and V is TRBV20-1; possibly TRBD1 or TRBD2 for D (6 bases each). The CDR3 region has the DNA TGCAGTGCCCCGGGGGCGACCACCTACGAGCAGTACTTC. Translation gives CSAPGATTYEQYF.